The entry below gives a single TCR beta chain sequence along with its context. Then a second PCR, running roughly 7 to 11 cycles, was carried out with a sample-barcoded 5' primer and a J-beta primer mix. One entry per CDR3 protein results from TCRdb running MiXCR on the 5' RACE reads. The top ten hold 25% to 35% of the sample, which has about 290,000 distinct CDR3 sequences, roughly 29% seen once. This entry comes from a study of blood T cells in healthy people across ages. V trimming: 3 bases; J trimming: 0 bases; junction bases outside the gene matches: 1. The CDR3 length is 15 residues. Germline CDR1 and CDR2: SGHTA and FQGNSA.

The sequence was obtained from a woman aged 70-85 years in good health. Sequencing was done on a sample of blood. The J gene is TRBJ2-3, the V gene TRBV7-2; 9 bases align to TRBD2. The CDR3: CASSFLAGSTDTQYF. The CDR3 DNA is TGTGCCAGCAGCTTCCTAGCGGGGAGCACAGATACGCAGTATTTT.